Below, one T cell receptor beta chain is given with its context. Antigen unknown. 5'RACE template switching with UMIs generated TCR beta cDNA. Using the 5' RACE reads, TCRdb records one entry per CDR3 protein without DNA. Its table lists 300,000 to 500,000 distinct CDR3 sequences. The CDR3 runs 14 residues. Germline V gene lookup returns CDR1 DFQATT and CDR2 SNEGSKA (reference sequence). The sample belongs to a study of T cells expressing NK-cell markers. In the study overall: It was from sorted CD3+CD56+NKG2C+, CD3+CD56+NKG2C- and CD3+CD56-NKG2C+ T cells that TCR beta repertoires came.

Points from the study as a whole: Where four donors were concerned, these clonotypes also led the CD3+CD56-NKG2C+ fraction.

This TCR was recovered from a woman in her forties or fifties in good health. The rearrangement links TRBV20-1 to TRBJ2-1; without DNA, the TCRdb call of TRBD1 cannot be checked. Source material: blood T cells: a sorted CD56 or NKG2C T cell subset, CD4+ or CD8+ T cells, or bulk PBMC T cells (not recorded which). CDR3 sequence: CSARTGTGDNEQFF.